The 10 T cell receptor beta chains reported below all come from one sample, sequenced in a study of T-cell memory formation after mild COVID-19. One entry per CDR3 protein results from TCRdb running MiXCR on the 5' RACE reads. This repertoire shows 450,000 to 650,000 distinct CDR3 sequences, around 21% found once; its top ten account for about 12%. The material sequenced was PBMCs or a T cell subset sorted from them (not recorded which). The receptors stem from an adult woman who had mild COVID-19 (a few samples of this study predate the infection). Cell type and time point are not known.

V gene TRBV3-1 combines with J gene TRBJ1-1; D is perhaps TRBD1 (6 bases). The CDR3 spans 15 residues. Germline V gene sequence: CDR1 LGHDT, CDR2 YNNKEL (reference sequence). The V and J ends lost 4 bases and 5 bases respectively, with 17 bases between them. CDR3 loop: CASSPGQPPRTEAFF. CDR3 coding DNA: TGTGCCAGCAGCCCGGGACAACCCCCTCGGACTGAAGCTTTCTTT.

The table lists this clonotype with a few counts. V is TRBV5-8 and J is TRBJ1-1; D remains ambiguous. Germline CDR1 reads SGHTS; CDR2 reads YDEGEE. The CDR3 sequence is 13 residues long. Trimming stripped 5 bases from V and 5 bases from J, with 13 bases between. CDR3 in DNA: TGTGCCAGCAGTTTTTTTCTCCGAACTGAAGCTTTCTTT. Amino acids: CASSFFLRTEAFF.

This clonotype was counted only a few times. V and J are TRBV20-1 and TRBJ1-2, with D possibly being TRBD1 (6 bases). This CDR3 region has 14 residues. Germline loops: CDR1 DFQATT, CDR2 SNEGSKA (reference sequence). V was trimmed by 3 bases and J by 4 bases, leaving 15 bases between them. CDR3 DNA sequence: TGCAGTGCTAGCCACACAGGGTTCGGCTATGGCTACACCTTC. Translating it yields CSASHTGFGYGYTF.

The rearrangement joins TRBV24-1 to TRBJ2-3, with 8 bases that match TRBD1. After removal of 7 bases from V and 7 bases from J, the junction contained 3 bases not matched to a gene. This CDR3 comprises 12 residues. Germline loops: CDR1 KGHDR, CDR2 SFDVKD. CDR3 region: CATRDRAYTQYF. The CDR3 DNA reads TGTGCCACCAGGGACAGGGCTTATACGCAGTATTTT.

V usage is TRBV25-1 and J usage is TRBJ2-6; D is unresolved. This CDR3 has 15 amino acids. Germline V gives CDR1 MGHDK, CDR2 SYGVNS. The V gene lost 6 bases and the J gene lost 1 base, with 10 bases spanning the gap. CDR3 loop: CASSPVGSGANVLTF. The CDR3 DNA is TGTGCCAGCAGCCCTGTCGGTTCTGGGGCCAACGTCCTGACTTTC.

This clonotype was counted only a few times. The chain recombines TRBV12-3 or TRBV12-4 with TRBJ1-5; D not resolved. The CDR3 is 13 residues long. Trimming took 5 bases from V and 3 from J, leaving 8 bases between them. The CDR3 sequence is CASSRDFNQPQHF. Written as DNA, the CDR3 is TGTGCCAGCAGTCGAGACTTCAATCAGCCCCAGCATTTT.

This chain links TRBV14 with TRBJ2-1; perhaps D is TRBD1 or TRBD2 (6 bases each). The germline V gene encodes CDR1 SGHDN and CDR2 FVKESK. The CDR3 sequence is 16 residues long. V dropped 0 bases and J dropped 3 bases, with 12 bases sitting between them. The CDR3 loop reads CASSQDWGAVYNEQFF. CDR3 nucleotide sequence: TGTGCCAGCAGCCAAGATTGGGGGGCGGTCTACAATGAGCAGTTCTTC.

On this clonotype itself: The limits of the CDR3 on the DNA are not certain, so only TCRdb's listed CDR3 is given. The chain has TRBV7-8 and TRBJ1-4; TRBD1, the table's D call, was not compared with the DNA. The CDR3 region is 17 residues in length, termini included. The germline gives CDR1 SGHVS, CDR2 FQNEAQ. The CDR3 protein is CASSFSSGTGLVKNCFF.

This clonotype appeared a few times. J is TRBJ1-5 and V is TRBV21-1. TRBV21-1 corresponds to a pseudogene. CDR3 length: 19 amino acids. The CDR3 region is CASSKEVRQGDHLRQPQHF. The CDR3, as DNA: TGTGCCAGCAGCAAAGAGGTTCGGCAGGGCGACCACCTCAGACAGCCCCAGCATTTT.

This clonotype was picked up a small number of times. The genes are TRBV12-3 or TRBV12-4 and TRBJ2-7; perhaps TRBD2 as D (6 bases). Trimming pared 6 bases from V and 2 bases from J, leaving 11 bases between. The CDR3 is made up of 13 amino acids. In DNA, the CDR3 is TGTGCCAGCAGCCGCGGGACCCCCTACGAGCAGTACTTC. Protein: CASSRGTPYEQYF.